This T cell receptor (beta chain) emerged from a study of blood T cell repertoires in COVID-19. In the study overall: Acute and convalescent COVID-19 specimens originated in the United States, Italy and Spain. The cDNA or gDNA used as material had been derived from T cells, B-cell-depleted T cells, or PBMCs.

Here immunoSEQ multiplex PCR was the method, and the copy in TCRdb shows in-frame clones only, minus some. This sample has 150,000 to 200,000 clones, with around 90% found just once. Per the germline V gene, CDR1 is SGHVT and CDR2 is SQSDAQ. The V end lost 4 bases, the J end lost 3 bases, and 10 bases lay between the germline ends. This CDR3 has 14 amino acids. The J gene is TRBJ1-5, the V gene TRBV7-4; D remains ambiguous. Source material: peripheral blood. The TCR originated in a man in his fifties or sixties with active or convalescent COVID-19. DNA for the CDR3: TGTGCCAGCAGCTCATCCCGGGACAATCAGCCCCAGCATTTT. This encodes CASSSSRDNQPQHF.